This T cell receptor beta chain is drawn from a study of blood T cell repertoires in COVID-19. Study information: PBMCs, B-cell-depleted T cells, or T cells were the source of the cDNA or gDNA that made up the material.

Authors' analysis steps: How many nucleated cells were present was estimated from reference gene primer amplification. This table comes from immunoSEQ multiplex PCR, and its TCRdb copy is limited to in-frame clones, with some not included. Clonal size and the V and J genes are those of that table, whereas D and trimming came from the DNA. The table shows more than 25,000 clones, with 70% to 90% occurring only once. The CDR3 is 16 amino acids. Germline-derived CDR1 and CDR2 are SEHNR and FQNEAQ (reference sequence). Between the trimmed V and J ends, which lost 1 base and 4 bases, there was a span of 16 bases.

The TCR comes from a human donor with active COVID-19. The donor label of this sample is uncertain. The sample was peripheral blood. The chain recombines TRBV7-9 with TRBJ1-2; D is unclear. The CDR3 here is CASSLGAARRTYGYTF. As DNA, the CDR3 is TGTGCCAGCAGCTTAGGGGCCGCACGGCGTACCTATGGCTACACCTTC.